These 22 T cell receptor beta chains were sequenced from one sample in a study of shared clonotypes between healthy human individuals. The assay was immunoSEQ multiplex PCR, and TCRdb's table has in-frame clones only and misses some. The repertoire has roughly 2.5 million clones, more than 90% of them found once; the top ten carry under 0.15%. Sequenced material: naive CD4+ T cells sorted from blood. Specified subset: CD45RA+ positively selected. The receptors stem from a young man in good health.

V usage is TRBV28 and J usage is TRBJ2-7; 7 nucleotides match TRBD2. V shed 8 bases, J shed 6 bases, and the junction held 7 bases outside the gene matches. In germline, CDR1 is MDHEN, CDR2 SYDVKM. CDR3 length equals 12 residues. The CDR3 is CASSQGGSEQYF. The CDR3 DNA follows: TGTGCCAGCTCCCAGGGAGGGAGCGAGCAGTACTTC.

For this clone: Additional DNA sequences in this sample encode the identical CDR3. This chain connects TRBV7-2 to TRBJ1-1; unclear D gene. Per germline, CDR1 SGHTA and CDR2 FQGNSA. The CDR3 has 15 residues. The germline V and J ends were trimmed by 1 base and 0 bases, with 9 bases remaining between them. The CDR3 sequence: CASSLVGRMNTEAFF. CDR3 coding DNA: TGTGCCAGCAGCTTAGTTGGTAGGATGAACACTGAAGCTTTCTTT. The whole variable domain, remainder taken from reference TRBV7-2 and TRBJ1-1, is GAGVSQSPSNKVTEKGKDVELRCDPISGHTALYWYRQSLGQGLEFLIYFQGNSAPDKSGLPSDRFSAERTGGSVSTLTIQRTQQEDSAVYLCASSLVGRMNTEAFFGQGTRLTVV.

This chain links TRBV1 with TRBJ2-7; TRBD2 is the table's D call, not checked against the DNA. TRBV1 is a recognized pseudogene. The CDR3 consists of 12 residues. Here the CDR3 reads CTSSLSGSHQYF. CDR3 nucleotides: TGCACCAGCAGTTTGAGCGGGAGTCACCAGTACTTC.

Regarding this clone: This could be a read error, since a much larger clone is one nucleotide away. The sample carries other DNA sequences with the same CDR3. The chain uses TRBV7-2 and TRBJ2-7; D remains unclear. CDR1 and CDR2 (germline): SGHTA, FQGNSA. V lost 5 bases and J lost 0, with 5 bases in between. CDR3 length: 12 residues. The DNA of the CDR3 is TGTGCCAGCAGCCTGAGCTCCTACGAGCAGTACTTC. Its translation is CASSLSSYEQYF. Full variable domain (outside the CDR3, taken from reference TRBV7-2 and TRBJ2-7): GAGVSQSPSNKVTEKGKDVELRCDPISGHTALYWYRQSLGQGLEFLIYFQGNSAPDKSGLPSDRFSAERTGGSVSTLTIQRTQQEDSAVYLCASSLSSYEQYFGPGTRLTVT.

The chain uses TRBV9 and TRBJ2-1, with 11 bases lining up with TRBD2. From germline, CDR1 is SGDLS and CDR2 YYNGEE. Trimming at V came to 4 bases and at J to 0 bases, leaving 15 bases not matched to a gene. The CDR3 extends over 20 amino acids. For the CDR3, the DNA is TGTGCCAGCAGCCCAAGGGGGACTAGCGGACTTTTTAGCTCCTACAATGAGCAGTTCTTC. It yields the protein CASSPRGTSGLFSSYNEQFF.

The chain links TRBV19 to TRBJ2-2, with 9 bases matching TRBD1. The length of the CDR3 is 14 residues. The V and J ends lost 6 bases and 6 bases, in that order; junction bases with no gene match: 5. Germline-derived CDR1 and CDR2 are LNHDA and SQIVND (reference sequence). CDR3 DNA: TGTGCCAGTAGGGGACAGGGTAGTTCCGGGGAGCTGTTTTTT. This translates into CASRGQGSSGELFF.

The chain links TRBV30 to TRBJ1-5; D possibly corresponds to TRBD1 (6 bases). V lost 5 bases to trimming and J lost 0 bases, with 11 bases between them. The CDR3 length is 14 residues. Germline CDR1 and CDR2: GTSNPN and SVGIG (reference sequence). DNA for the CDR3: TGTGCCTGGGGGGGCACAGTTAGCAATCAGCCCCAGCATTTT. It encodes CAWGGTVSNQPQHF.

The rearrangement joins TRBV20-1 to TRBJ2-1, with D perhaps TRBD1 or TRBD2 (5 bases each). The germline gives CDR1 DFQATT, CDR2 SNEGSKA (reference sequence). This CDR3 region has 10 residues. The germline V and J ends were trimmed by 0 bases and 13 bases, with 7 bases remaining between them. CDR3 in amino acids: CSARDRDQFF. CDR3 in DNA: TGCAGTGCTAGAGACCGGGACCAGTTCTTC.

The rearrangement joins TRBV6-6 to TRBJ1-3, with D uncertain. The ends were cut back, 8 bases at V and 0 bases at J, with 14 bases in the middle. CDR1 MNHNY and CDR2 SVGAGI come from the germline V gene (reference sequence). CDR3 length equals 15 residues. Written as DNA, the CDR3 is TGTGCCAGCCAGGAGTTTAGCACCTCTGGAAACACCATATATTTT. Its protein is CASQEFSTSGNTIYF.

The chain carries TRBV11-2 and TRBJ2-5; D is uncertain. The CDR3 sequence is 11 residues long. Trimming shortened V by 8 bases and J by 0 bases, and 4 bases separated the two germline ends. The germline gives CDR1 SGHAT, CDR2 FQNNGV. The CDR3 DNA follows: TGTGCCAGCCGGCACCAAGAGACCCAGTACTTC. Protein: CASRHQETQYF.

The V and J genes are TRBV5-1 and TRBJ2-1; D tentatively fits TRBD1 or TRBD2 (5 bases each). The CDR3 sequence is 14 residues long. Germline CDR1 is SGHRS and CDR2 is YFSETQ. The V and J ends lost 0 bases and 8 bases respectively, with 12 bases between them. CDR3 sequence: CASSLGGKVDEQFF. The CDR3 DNA reads TGCGCCAGCAGCTTGGGGGGGAAGGTCGATGAGCAGTTCTTC.

Concerning this clone: Other DNA sequences of this sample code for an identical CDR3. J is TRBJ2-7 and V is TRBV6-5, with D possibly matching TRBD2 (6 bases). V was cut by 4 bases and J by 2 bases, with 9 bases left in between. CDR3 length: 13 amino acids. Germline V gene sequence: CDR1 MNHEY, CDR2 SVGAGI. CDR3 coding DNA: TGTGCCAGCAGTTTCACGGGAGCCTACGAGCAGTACTTC. Encoded protein: CASSFTGAYEQYF.

This sequence joins TRBV6-1 and TRBJ2-2; D remains ambiguous. Per germline, CDR1 MNHNS and CDR2 SASEGT. Trimming cost V 7 bases and J 4 bases, with 7 bases left between them. This CDR3 comprises 12 residues. The CDR3 is CASIYGTGELFF. CDR3 nucleotides: TGTGCCAGCATATATGGCACCGGGGAGCTGTTTTTT.

This chain connects TRBV28 to TRBJ1-3, with D tentatively TRBD1 (6 bases). V was pared by 1 base and J by 4 bases, with 14 bases between. This CDR3 comprises 16 residues. CDR1 and CDR2 (germline): MDHEN, SYDVKM. CDR3 nucleotide sequence: TGTGCCAGCAGTTTATATCCGGGGGCCTTGGGAAACACCATATATTTT. Amino acids: CASSLYPGALGNTIYF.

V usage is TRBV9 and J usage is TRBJ2-7, with 7 bases lining up with TRBD2. The CDR3 consists of 15 residues. The trim removed 5 bases at V and 2 bases at J, leaving 10 bases unmatched. Germline CDR1 and CDR2: SGDLS and YYNGEE. The CDR3 region is CASRGDGLAAYEQYF. The CDR3 nucleotides are TGTGCCAGCAGGGGGGATGGGCTAGCGGCCTACGAGCAGTACTTC.

The chain recombines TRBV5-3 with TRBJ2-4; 9 bases are a match to TRBD1. TRBV5-3 is classed as an ORF, of uncertain function. The CDR3 extends over 17 amino acids. J gave up 1 base and V 4 bases, and 9 bases lay outside the gene matches. This chain's CDR3 is CARSMTGGGMAKNIQYF. The CDR3 DNA sequence: TGTGCCAGAAGCATGACAGGGGGAGGAATGGCCAAAAACATTCAGTACTTC.

The genes are TRBV5-6 and TRBJ2-4; no firm D call. CDR1 is SGHDT and CDR2 is YYEEEE in the germline V gene. V was pared by 5 bases and J by 2 bases, with 17 bases between. The CDR3 is 16 residues long. The CDR3 sequence: CASRWVKAGSKNIQYF. Written as DNA, the CDR3 is TGTGCCAGCAGGTGGGTCAAAGCTGGGTCCAAAAACATTCAGTACTTC.

The rearrangement links TRBV27 to TRBJ2-2; D remains ambiguous. The ends were cut back, 5 bases at V and 3 bases at J, with 13 bases in the middle. Germline-derived CDR1 and CDR2 are MNHEY and SMNVEV (reference sequence). CDR3 size: 15 residues. The CDR3 sequence: CASSQRSTYTGELFF. The DNA of the CDR3 is TGTGCCAGCAGTCAAAGAAGCACATACACCGGGGAGCTGTTTTTT.

The CDR3 DNA follows: TGTGCCAGCCGGGCGGGACAGGCTACGAATGAGCAGTTCTTC. The encoded protein is CASRAGQATNEQFF. The chain links TRBV6-6 to TRBJ2-1; TRBD1 agrees at 8 bases. CDR3 size: 14 residues. After removal of 8 bases from V and 7 bases from J, the junction contained 10 bases not matched to a gene. Germline V gene data show CDR1 as MNHNY and CDR2 as SVGAGI (reference sequence).

This clone appeared a single time. The chain links TRBV15 to TRBJ2-3; D unresolved. The CDR3 is 14 amino acids. Trimming stripped 4 bases from V and 3 bases from J, with 11 bases between. In germline, CDR1 is LNHNV, CDR2 YYDKDF (reference sequence). CDR3 sequence reads: CATSTRSGTDTQYF. In nucleotides, the CDR3 is TGTGCCACCAGCACGAGGTCCGGGACAGATACGCAGTATTTT.

V is TRBV30 and J is TRBJ1-3; 11 bases agree with TRBD1. After removal of 2 bases from V and 2 bases from J, the junction contained 5 bases not matched to a gene. The CDR3 runs to 16 residues. The V gene's germline CDR1 is GTSNPN and CDR2 SVGIG (reference sequence). This CDR3 is CAWSRGTGGPGNTIYF. CDR3 DNA: TGTGCCTGGAGTCGAGGGACAGGGGGACCTGGAAACACCATATATTTT. Based on the CDR3 plus reference TRBV30 and TRBJ1-3, the full variable domain is SQTIHQWPATLVQPVGSPLSLECTVEGTSNPNLYWYRQAAGRGLQLLFYSVGIGQISSEVPQNLSASRPQDRQFILSSKKLLLSDSGFYLCAWSRGTGGPGNTIYFGEGSWLTVV.

V and J are TRBV2 and TRBJ2-2; 9 nucleotides line up with TRBD2. The germline V gene has CDR1 SNHLY and CDR2 FYNNEI. The CDR3 loop spans 14 amino acids. V lost 8 bases and J lost 7; bases outside the gene matches: 8. This CDR3 reads CASAGGPIGGELFF. CDR3 nucleotide sequence: TGTGCCAGCGCGGGAGGGCCTATCGGCGGGGAGCTGTTTTTT.